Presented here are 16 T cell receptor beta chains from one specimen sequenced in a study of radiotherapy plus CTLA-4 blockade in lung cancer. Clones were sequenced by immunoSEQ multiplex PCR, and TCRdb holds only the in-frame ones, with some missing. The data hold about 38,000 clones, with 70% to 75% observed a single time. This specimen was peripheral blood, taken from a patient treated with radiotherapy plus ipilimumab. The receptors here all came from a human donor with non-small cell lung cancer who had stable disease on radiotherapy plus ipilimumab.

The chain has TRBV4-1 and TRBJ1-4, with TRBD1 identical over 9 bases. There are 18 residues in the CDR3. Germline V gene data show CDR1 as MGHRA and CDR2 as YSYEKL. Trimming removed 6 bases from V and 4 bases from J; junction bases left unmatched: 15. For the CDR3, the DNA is TGCGCCAGCAGAAACACAGGGGGCTCTGGCCCGATTAATGAAAAACTGTTTTTT. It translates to CASRNTGGSGPINEKLFF.

The CDR3 region is CASSEEPSGGLETQYF. CDR3 in DNA: TGTGCCAGCAGCGAAGAACCTAGCGGGGGGTTAGAGACCCAGTACTTC. The V and J genes are TRBV7-2 and TRBJ2-5; 11 nucleotides match TRBD2. Germline values: CDR1 SGHTA, CDR2 FQGNSA. This CDR3 contains 16 residues. J gave up 4 bases and V 5 bases, and 9 bases lay outside the gene matches.

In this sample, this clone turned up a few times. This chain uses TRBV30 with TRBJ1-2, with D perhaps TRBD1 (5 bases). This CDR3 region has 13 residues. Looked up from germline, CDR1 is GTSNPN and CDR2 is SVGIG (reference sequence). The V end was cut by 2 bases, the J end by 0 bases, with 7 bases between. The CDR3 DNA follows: TGTGCCTGGAGTCGGGACGCTAACTATGGCTACACCTTC. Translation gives CAWSRDANYGYTF.

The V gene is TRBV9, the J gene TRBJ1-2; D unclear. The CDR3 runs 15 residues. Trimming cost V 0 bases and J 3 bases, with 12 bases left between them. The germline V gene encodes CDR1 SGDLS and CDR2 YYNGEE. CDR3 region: CASSVETADYYGYTF. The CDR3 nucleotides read TGTGCCAGCAGCGTAGAGACGGCGGACTACTATGGCTACACCTTC.

CDR3 residues: CASGQGGLSGNTIYF. The DNA of the CDR3 is TGTGCCAGCGGGCAGGGAGGCCTCTCTGGAAACACCATATATTTT. The gene calls are TRBV9 and TRBJ1-3; TRBD1 might be the D (5 bases). V was cut by 7 bases and J by 0 bases, with 14 bases left in between. Germline V gene sequence: CDR1 SGDLS, CDR2 YYNGEE. The CDR3 extends over 15 amino acids.

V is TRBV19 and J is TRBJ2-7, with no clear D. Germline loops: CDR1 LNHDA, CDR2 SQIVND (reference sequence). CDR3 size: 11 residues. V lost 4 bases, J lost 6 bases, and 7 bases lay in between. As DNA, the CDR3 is TGTGCCAGTAGTACCCCCAGCGAGCAGTACTTC. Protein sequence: CASSTPSEQYF.

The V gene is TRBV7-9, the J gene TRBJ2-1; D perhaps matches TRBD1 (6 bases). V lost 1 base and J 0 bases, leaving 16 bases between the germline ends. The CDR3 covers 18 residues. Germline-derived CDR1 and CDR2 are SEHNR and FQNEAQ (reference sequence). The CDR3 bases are TGTGCCAGCAGCTTAGAGTGGTCAGGGGTGAGCTCCTACAATGAGCAGTTCTTC. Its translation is CASSLEWSGVSSYNEQFF. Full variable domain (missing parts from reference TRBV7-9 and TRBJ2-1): DTGVSQNPRHKITKRGQNVTFRCDPISEHNRLYWYRQTLGQGPEFLTYFQNEAQLEKSRLLSDRFSAERPKGSFSTLEIQRTEQGDSAMYLCASSLEWSGVSSYNEQFFGPGTRLTVL.

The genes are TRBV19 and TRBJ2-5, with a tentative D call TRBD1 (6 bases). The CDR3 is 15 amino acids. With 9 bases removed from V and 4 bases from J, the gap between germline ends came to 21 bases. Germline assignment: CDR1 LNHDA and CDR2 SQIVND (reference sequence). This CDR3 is CASSRSLDSSETQYF. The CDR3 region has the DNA TGTGCCAGCTCAAGGAGCTTGGACAGCTCAGAGACCCAGTACTTC.

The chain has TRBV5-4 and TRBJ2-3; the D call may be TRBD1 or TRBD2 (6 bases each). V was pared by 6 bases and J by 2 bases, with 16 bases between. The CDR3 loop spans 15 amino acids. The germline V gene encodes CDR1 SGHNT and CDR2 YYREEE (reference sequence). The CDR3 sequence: CASIEYGGHTDTQYF. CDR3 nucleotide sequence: TGTGCCAGCATCGAATACGGGGGCCACACAGATACGCAGTATTTT. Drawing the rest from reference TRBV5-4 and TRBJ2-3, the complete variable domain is ETGVTQSPTHLIKTRGQQVTLRCSSQSGHNTVSWYQQALGQGPQFIFQYYREEENGRGNFPPRFSGLQFPNYSSELNVNALELDDSALYLCASIEYGGHTDTQYFGPGTRLTVL.

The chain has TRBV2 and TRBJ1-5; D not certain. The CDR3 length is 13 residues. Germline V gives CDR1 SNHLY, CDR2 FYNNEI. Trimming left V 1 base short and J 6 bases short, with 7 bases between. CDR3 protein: CASSEGWVQPQHF. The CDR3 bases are TGTGCCAGCAGTGAAGGCTGGGTTCAGCCCCAGCATTTT.

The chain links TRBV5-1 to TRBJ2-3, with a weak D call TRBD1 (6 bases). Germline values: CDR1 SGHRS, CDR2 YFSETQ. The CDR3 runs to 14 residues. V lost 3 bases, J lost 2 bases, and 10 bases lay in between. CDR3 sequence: CASSSGHPTDTQYF. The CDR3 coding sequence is TGCGCCAGCAGCTCGGGACACCCCACAGATACGCAGTATTTT.

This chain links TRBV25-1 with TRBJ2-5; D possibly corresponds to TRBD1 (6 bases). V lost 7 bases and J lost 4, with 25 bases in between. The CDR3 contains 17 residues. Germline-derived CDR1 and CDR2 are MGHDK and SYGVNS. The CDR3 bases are TGTGCCAGCATAGAACCCCCCGGCAGGGGTGAGTTAGAGACCCAGTACTTC. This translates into CASIEPPGRGELETQYF.

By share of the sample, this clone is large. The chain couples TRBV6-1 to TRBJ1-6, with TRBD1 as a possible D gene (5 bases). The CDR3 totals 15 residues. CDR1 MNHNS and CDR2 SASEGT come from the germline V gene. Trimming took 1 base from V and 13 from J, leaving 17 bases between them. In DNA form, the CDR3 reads TGTGCCAGCAGTGAAGAGGTCGGCCAGGGAGGCCCCCTCCACTTT. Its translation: CASSEEVGQGGPLHF.

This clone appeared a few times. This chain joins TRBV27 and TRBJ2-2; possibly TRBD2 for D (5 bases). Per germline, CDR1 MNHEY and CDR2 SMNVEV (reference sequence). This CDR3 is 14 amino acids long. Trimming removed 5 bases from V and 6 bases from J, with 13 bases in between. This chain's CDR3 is CASSLRPDSGELFF. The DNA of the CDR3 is TGTGCCAGCAGTCTTCGGCCGGACTCCGGGGAGCTGTTTTTT.

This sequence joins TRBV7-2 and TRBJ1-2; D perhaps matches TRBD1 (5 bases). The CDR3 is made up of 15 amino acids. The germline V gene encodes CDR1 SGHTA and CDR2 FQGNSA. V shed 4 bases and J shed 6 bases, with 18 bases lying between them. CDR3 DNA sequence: TGTGCCAGCAGCTCGGGGGTCAGACTGACTAATGGCTACACCTTC. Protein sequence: CASSSGVRLTNGYTF.

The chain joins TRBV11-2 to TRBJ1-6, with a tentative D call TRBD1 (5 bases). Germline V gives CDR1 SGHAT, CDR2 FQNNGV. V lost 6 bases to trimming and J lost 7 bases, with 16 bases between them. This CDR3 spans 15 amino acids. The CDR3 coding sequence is TGTGCCAGCAGACCACAACAGGCATGGAATTCACCCCTCCACTTT. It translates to CASRPQQAWNSPLHF.